A single sample gave rise to the 6 T cell receptor beta chains below, sequenced in a study of T cell responses to AZD1222 COVID-19 vaccine. Data came from immunoSEQ multiplex PCR; TCRdb stores just in-frame clones and leaves some out. The table includes under 150,000 clones, roughly 92% detected once. The sequencing used peripheral blood, collected 28 days after the second AZD1222 dose. The receptors come from an adult who received the AZD1222 COVID-19 vaccine.

About this clone: Compared with germline, one end of the junction differs, possibly owing to a read error. The J gene is TRBJ1-2, the V gene TRBV27; TRBD1 matches at 7 bases. Looked up from germline, CDR1 is MNHEY and CDR2 is SMNVEV (reference sequence). The CDR3 sequence is 14 residues long. The CDR3 DNA sequence: TGTGCAAGCACGGCCAACAGGGGTAACTATGGCTACACCTTC. Its protein product is CASTANRGNYGYTF.

DNA of the CDR3: TGTGCCAGCAGTCGCGGGAGAGGGGGTCCAAACATTCAGTACTTC. It specifies CASSRGRGGPNIQYF. The rearrangement joins TRBV27 to TRBJ2-4, with D possibly being TRBD2 (7 bases). Germline lookup yields CDR1 MNHEY and CDR2 SMNVEV (reference sequence). Trimming removed 5 bases from V and 6 bases from J, with 17 bases in between. This CDR3 contains 15 residues.

This chain joins TRBV9 and TRBJ1-6; maybe TRBD1 (5 bases). This CDR3 is 16 amino acids long. CDR1 and CDR2 from the germline V gene are SGDLS and YYNGEE. V was pared by 4 bases and J by 10 bases, with 21 bases between. CDR3 in amino acids: CASSQLRQQGESPLHF. CDR3 nucleotides: TGTGCCAGCAGCCAACTCAGACAGCAAGGGGAATCACCCCTCCACTTT. The entire variable domain, with the rest obtained from reference TRBV9 and TRBJ1-6, is as follows: DSGVTQTPKHLITATGQRVTLRCSPRSGDLSVYWYQQSLDQGLQFLIQYYNGEERAKGNILERFSAQQFPDLHSELNLSSLELGDSALYFCASSQLRQQGESPLHFGNGTRLTVT.

Comments on this clone: Additional DNA sequences in this sample encode the identical CDR3. This rearrangement joins TRBV2 to TRBJ2-3; TRBD2 is a possible D gene (6 bases). Between the trimmed V and J ends, which lost 3 bases and 2 bases, there was a span of 9 bases. The CDR3 length is 14 residues. Per the germline V gene, CDR1 is SNHLY and CDR2 is FYNNEI. The CDR3 bases are TGTGCCAGCAGTGAGGGACTGGCCACAGATACGCAGTATTTT. It translates to CASSEGLATDTQYF.

This clone was counted a single time. The CDR3 spells CASSRILAGDHNEQFF. CDR3 DNA: TGCGCCAGCAGCCGAATACTAGCGGGGGACCACAATGAGCAGTTCTTC. The chain has TRBV5-1 and TRBJ2-1; 11 nucleotides agree with TRBD2. This CDR3 is 16 amino acids long. Trimming cost V 4 bases and J 5 bases; bases outside gene matches: 8. Germline V gene sequence: CDR1 SGHRS, CDR2 YFSETQ.

CDR3 residues: CSAREDIGGFF. The CDR3, as DNA: TGCAGTGCTAGAGAAGACATCGGTGGTTTCTTT. This chain joins TRBV20-1 and TRBJ1-1; no clear D gene. The CDR3 is made up of 11 amino acids. CDR1 and CDR2 from the germline V gene are DFQATT and SNEGSKA (reference sequence). Trimming took off 0 bases at V and 13 bases at J, with 12 bases between the two ends.